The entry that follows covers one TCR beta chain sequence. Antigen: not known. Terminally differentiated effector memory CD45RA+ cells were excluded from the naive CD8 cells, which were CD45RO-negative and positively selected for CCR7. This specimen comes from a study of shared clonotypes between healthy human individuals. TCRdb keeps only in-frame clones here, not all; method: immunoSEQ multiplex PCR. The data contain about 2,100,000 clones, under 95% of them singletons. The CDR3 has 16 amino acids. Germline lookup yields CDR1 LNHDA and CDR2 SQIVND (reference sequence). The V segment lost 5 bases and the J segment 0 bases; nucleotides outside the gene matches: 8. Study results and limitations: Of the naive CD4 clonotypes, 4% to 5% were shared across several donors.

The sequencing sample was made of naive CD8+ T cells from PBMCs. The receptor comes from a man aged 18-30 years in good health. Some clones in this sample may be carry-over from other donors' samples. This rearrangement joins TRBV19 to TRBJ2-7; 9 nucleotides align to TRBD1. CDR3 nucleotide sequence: TGTGCCAGTAGTTCGCACCCGGGACAGGGCTCCTACGAGCAGTACTTC. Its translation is CASSSHPGQGSYEQYF.